The entry that follows covers one T cell receptor beta chain sequence. Its cognate antigen is unknown. Data came from immunoSEQ multiplex PCR; TCRdb stores just in-frame clones and leaves some out. The sample carries 36,000 or so clones, 81% recorded once. V gave up 4 bases and J gave up 6 bases, with 16 bases separating them. The CDR3 spans 14 residues. From germline, CDR1 is SGHTA and CDR2 FQGTGA. The investigators sampled blood at baseline, at cycle 4 day 1, and at cycle 7 day 1. These data are taken from a study of OX40 agonist ivuxolimab in advanced cancers. Study at large: The dose of intravenous ivuxolimab that patients received every 2 weeks ranged from 0.01 to 10 mg/kg. Eligibility admitted prior anti-PD-1, anti-PD-L1 or anti-CTLA-4 therapy; roughly 37% had some.

Study findings and constraints: Antigen targets of the expanded peripheral T cells went undetermined.

The chain uses TRBV7-3 and TRBJ2-7, with D perhaps assigned TRBD1 or TRBD2 (5 bases each). This receptor was identified in an adult with an advanced solid tumor such as melanoma, head and neck, liver or kidney cancer. This specimen consisted of CD4+ or CD8+ T cells sorted from blood, obtained in a trial of the OX40 agonist ivuxolimab. CDR3 residues: CASSSTPGTGEQYF. CDR3 sequence (DNA): TGTGCCAGCAGCTCCACCCCTGGGACGGGCGAGCAGTACTTC.